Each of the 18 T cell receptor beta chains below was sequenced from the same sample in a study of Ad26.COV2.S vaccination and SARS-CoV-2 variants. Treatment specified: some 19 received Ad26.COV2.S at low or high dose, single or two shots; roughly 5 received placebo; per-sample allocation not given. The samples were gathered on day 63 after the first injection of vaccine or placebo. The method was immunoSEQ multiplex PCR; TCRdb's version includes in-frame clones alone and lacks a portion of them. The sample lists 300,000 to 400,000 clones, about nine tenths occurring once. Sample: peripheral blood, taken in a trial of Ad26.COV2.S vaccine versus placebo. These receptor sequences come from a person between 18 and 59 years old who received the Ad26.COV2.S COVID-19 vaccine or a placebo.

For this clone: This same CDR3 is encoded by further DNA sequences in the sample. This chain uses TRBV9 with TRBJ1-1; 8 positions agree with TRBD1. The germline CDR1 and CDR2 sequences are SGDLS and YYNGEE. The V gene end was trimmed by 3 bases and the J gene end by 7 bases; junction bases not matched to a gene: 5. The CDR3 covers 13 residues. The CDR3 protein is CASSAGQGVEAFF. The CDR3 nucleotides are TGTGCCAGCAGCGCCGGACAGGGTGTTGAAGCTTTCTTT.

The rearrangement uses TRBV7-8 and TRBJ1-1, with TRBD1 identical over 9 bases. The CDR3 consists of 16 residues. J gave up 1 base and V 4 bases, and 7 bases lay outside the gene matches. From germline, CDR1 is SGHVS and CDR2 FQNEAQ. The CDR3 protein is CASSSSGTGRNTEAFF. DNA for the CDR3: TGTGCCAGCAGCTCGTCCGGGACAGGGAGGAACACTGAAGCTTTCTTT.

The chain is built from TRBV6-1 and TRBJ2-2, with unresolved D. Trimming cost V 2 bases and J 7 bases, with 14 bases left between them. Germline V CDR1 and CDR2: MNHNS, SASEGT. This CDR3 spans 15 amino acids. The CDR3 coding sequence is TGTGCCAGCAGTGAACTCTCAATATCGAGCGGGGAGCTGTTTTTT. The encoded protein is CASSELSISSGELFF.

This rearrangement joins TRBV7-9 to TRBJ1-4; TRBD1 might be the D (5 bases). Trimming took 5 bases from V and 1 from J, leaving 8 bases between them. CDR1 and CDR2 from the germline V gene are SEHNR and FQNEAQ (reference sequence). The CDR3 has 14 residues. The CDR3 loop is CASSPTVTNEKLFF. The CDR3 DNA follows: TGTGCCAGCAGCCCGACAGTAACTAATGAAAAACTGTTTTTT.

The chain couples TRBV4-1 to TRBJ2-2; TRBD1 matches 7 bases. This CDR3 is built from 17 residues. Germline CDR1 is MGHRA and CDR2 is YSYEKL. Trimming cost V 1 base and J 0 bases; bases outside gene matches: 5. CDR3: CASSQGRQGPNTGELFF. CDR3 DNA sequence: TGCGCCAGCAGCCAAGGGAGACAGGGCCCGAACACCGGGGAGCTGTTTTTT.

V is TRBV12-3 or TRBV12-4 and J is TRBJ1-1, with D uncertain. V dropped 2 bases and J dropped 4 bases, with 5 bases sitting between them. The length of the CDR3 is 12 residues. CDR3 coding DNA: TGTGCCAGCAGTTTAAGGAGCACTGAAGCTTTCTTT. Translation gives CASSLRSTEAFF.

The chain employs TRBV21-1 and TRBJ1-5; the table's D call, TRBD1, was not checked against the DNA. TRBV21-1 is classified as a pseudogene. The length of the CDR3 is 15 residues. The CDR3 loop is CASRPSETGGQPQHF. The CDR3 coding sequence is TGTGCCAGCAGACCCAGCGAGACAGGGGGTCAGCCCCAGCATTTT.

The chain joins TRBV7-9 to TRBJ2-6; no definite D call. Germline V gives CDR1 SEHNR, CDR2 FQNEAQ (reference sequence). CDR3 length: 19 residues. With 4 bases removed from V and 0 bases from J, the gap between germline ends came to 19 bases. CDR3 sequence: CASSSSPGRSSSGANVLTF. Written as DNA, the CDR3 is TGTGCCAGCAGCTCCAGTCCCGGACGGTCTAGCTCTGGGGCCAACGTCCTGACTTTC.

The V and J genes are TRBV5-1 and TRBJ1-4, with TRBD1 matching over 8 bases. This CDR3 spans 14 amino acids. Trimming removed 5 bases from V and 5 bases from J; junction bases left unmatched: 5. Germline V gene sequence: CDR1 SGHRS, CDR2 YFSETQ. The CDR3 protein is CASRRQGQNEKLFF. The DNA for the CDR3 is TGCGCCAGCAGACGACAGGGGCAGAATGAAAAACTGTTTTTT.

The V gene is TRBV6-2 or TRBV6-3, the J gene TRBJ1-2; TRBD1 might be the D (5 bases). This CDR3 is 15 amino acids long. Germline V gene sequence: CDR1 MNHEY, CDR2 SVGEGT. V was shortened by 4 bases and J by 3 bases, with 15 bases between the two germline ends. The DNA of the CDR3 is TGTGCCAGCAGTTCCTCGACAGCGCCGGACTATGGCTACACCTTC. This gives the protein CASSSSTAPDYGYTF.

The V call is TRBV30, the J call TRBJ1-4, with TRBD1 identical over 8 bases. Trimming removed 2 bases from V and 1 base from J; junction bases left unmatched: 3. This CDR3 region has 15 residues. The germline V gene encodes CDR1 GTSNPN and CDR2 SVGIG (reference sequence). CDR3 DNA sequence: TGTGCCTGGAGTTTACAGGGGGGAACTAATGAAAAACTGTTTTTT. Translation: CAWSLQGGTNEKLFF.

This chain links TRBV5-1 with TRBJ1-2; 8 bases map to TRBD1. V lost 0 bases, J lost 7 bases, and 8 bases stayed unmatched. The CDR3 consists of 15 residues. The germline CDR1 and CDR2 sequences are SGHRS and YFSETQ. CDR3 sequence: CASSLVGQGWAGYTF. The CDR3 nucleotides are TGCGCCAGCAGCTTGGTCGGACAGGGTTGGGCTGGCTACACCTTC.

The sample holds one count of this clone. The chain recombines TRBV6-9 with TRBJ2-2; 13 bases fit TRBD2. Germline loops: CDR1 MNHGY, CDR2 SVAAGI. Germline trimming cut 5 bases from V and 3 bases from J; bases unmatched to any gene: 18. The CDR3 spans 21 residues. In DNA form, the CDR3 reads TGTGCCAGCAGTCAATTTGGGACTAGCGGGGTCCATCGTACGGACACCGGGGAGCTGTTTTTT. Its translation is CASSQFGTSGVHRTDTGELFF.

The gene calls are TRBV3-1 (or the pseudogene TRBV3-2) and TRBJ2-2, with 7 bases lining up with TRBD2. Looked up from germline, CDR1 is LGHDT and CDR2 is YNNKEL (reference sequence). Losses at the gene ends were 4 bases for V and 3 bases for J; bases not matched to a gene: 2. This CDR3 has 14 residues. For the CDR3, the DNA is TGTGCCAGCAGCCCTAGCGGCTACACCGGGGAGCTGTTTTTT. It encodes CASSPSGYTGELFF.

Here the CDR3 DNA reads TGTGCCAGCAGCTTGGCGGCAGGGAGGAAGACCCAGTACTTC. It translates to CASSLAAGRKTQYF. V and J are TRBV5-6 and TRBJ2-5; a weak D match, TRBD2 (6 bases). The CDR3 totals 14 residues. Germline lookup yields CDR1 SGHDT and CDR2 YYEEEE. V was clipped by 0 bases and J by 6 bases, with 12 bases between them.

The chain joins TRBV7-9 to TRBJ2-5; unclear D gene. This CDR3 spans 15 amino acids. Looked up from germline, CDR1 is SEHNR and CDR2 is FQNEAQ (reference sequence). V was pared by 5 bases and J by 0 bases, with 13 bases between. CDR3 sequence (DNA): TGTGCCAGCAGCAAAGGGCAGGTTAACCAAGAGACCCAGTACTTC. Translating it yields CASSKGQVNQETQYF. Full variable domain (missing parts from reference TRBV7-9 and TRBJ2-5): DTGVSQNPRHKITKRGQNVTFRCDPISEHNRLYWYRQTLGQGPEFLTYFQNEAQLEKSRLLSDRFSAERPKGSFSTLEIQRTEQGDSAMYLCASSKGQVNQETQYFGPGTRLLVL.

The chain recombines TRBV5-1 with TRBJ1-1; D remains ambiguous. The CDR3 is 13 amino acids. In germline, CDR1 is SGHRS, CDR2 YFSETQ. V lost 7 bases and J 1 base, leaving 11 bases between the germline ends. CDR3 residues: CASVEGPNTEAFF. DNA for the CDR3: TGCGCCAGCGTGGAGGGCCCGAACACTGAAGCTTTCTTT.

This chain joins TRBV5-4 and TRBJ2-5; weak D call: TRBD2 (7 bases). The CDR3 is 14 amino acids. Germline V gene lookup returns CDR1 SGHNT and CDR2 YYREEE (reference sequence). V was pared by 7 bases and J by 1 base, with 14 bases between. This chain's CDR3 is CASREDSGQETQYF. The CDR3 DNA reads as TGTGCCAGCCGGGAGGACAGCGGCCAAGAGACCCAGTACTTC.